A single sample gave rise to the 23 T cell receptor beta chains below, sequenced in a study of blood T cell repertoires in COVID-19. This table comes from immunoSEQ multiplex PCR, and its TCRdb copy is limited to in-frame clones, with some not included. The data show tens of thousands of clones, 85% seen once. Sequencing was carried out using peripheral blood. These receptors were taken from a human donor in a cohort sampled during active COVID-19.

The gene calls are TRBV24-1 and TRBJ1-3; D gene uncertain. The CDR3 spans 16 residues. The V and J ends lost 5 bases and 1 base respectively, with 14 bases between them. Germline V gene data show CDR1 as KGHDR and CDR2 as SFDVKD. The CDR3 reads CATSASPGVSGNTIYF. The CDR3 region has the DNA TGTGCCACCAGTGCCTCCCCCGGGGTTTCTGGAAACACCATATATTTT.

J is TRBJ1-6 and V is TRBV7-9; 10 bases are a match to TRBD1. Germline CDR1 and CDR2: SEHNR and FQNEAQ (reference sequence). J was trimmed by 8 bases and V by 0 bases; bases with no gene match: 1. CDR3 size: 15 residues. This CDR3 is CASSLAGTGDSPLHF. CDR3 nucleotide sequence: TGTGCCAGCAGCTTAGCCGGGACAGGGGATTCACCCCTCCACTTT.

V is TRBV6-5 and J is TRBJ1-1; a weak D match, TRBD1 (6 bases). The V gene lost 4 bases and the J gene lost 11 bases, with 23 bases spanning the gap. CDR3 length: 15 residues. Germline V gene sequence: CDR1 MNHEY, CDR2 SVGAGI. In DNA form, the CDR3 reads TGTGCCAGCAGTTTTGGGCCTGATACAGGGAACGGGGCTTTCTTT. Translation gives CASSFGPDTGNGAFF.

The chain joins TRBV6-2 or TRBV6-3 to TRBJ1-3; no firm D call. Germline lookup yields CDR1 MNHEY and CDR2 SVGEGT. The CDR3 extends over 18 amino acids. V was shortened by 2 bases and J by 0 bases, with 17 bases between the two germline ends. CDR3 residues: CASSYAAAGTFSGNTIYF. CDR3 DNA: TGTGCCAGCAGTTACGCGGCGGCCGGCACCTTCTCTGGAAACACCATATATTTT.

This clone was detected a few times. V usage is TRBV14 and J usage is TRBJ2-3; tentative D call: TRBD1 (5 bases). This CDR3 region has 11 residues. The germline CDR1 and CDR2 sequences are SGHDN and FVKESK. Trimming pared 3 bases from V and 9 bases from J, leaving 7 bases between. The CDR3 DNA sequence: TGTGCCAGCAGCCAGGCAGGGACGCAGTATTTT. Its translation: CASSQAGTQYF. Supplemented by reference TRBV14 and TRBJ2-3, the full variable domain reads EAGVTQFPSHSVIEKGQTVTLRCDPISGHDNLYWYRRVMGKEIKFLLHFVKESKQDESGMPNNRFLAERTGGTYSTLKVQPAELEDSGVYFCASSQAGTQYFGPGTRLTVL.

V and J are TRBV12-3 or TRBV12-4 and TRBJ1-1, with D possibly being TRBD1 (6 bases). This CDR3 region has 13 residues. V lost 5 bases to trimming and J lost 8 bases, with 15 bases between them. The DNA for the CDR3 is TGTGCCAGCAGTCCCAGGGGTTACTCGGAAGCTTTCTTT. Translating it yields CASSPRGYSEAFF.

This clone was detected only a few times. The chain has TRBV6-5 and TRBJ1-3, with TRBD1 matching over 9 bases. CDR3 length equals 14 residues. The V segment lost 1 base and the J segment 7 bases; nucleotides outside the gene matches: 2. The V gene's germline CDR1 is MNHEY and CDR2 SVGAGI. The CDR3 nucleotides read TGTGCCAGCAGTTACTTTGGACAGGGGAACACCATATATTTT. Translating it yields CASSYFGQGNTIYF.

The chain couples TRBV19 to TRBJ2-1; TRBD2 matches 9 bases. Germline lookup yields CDR1 LNHDA and CDR2 SQIVND (reference sequence). Trimming removed 3 bases from V and 6 bases from J; junction bases left unmatched: 6. The CDR3 sequence is 15 residues long. CDR3 amino acids: CASSIGGGARNEQFF. As DNA, the CDR3 is TGTGCCAGTAGTATTGGCGGGGGGGCTCGCAATGAGCAGTTCTTC.

This sequence joins TRBV20-1 and TRBJ2-5, with 9 bases identical to TRBD1. This CDR3 has 15 residues. The J segment lost 5 bases and the V segment lost 3 bases, leaving 10 bases of the junction unmatched. Germline V gene data show CDR1 as DFQATT and CDR2 as SNEGSKA (reference sequence). The CDR3 DNA reads TGCAGTGCTAGTCCGGGACAGGGAAGCTCCGAGACCCAGTACTTC. Translation gives CSASPGQGSSETQYF.

The chain recombines TRBV19 with TRBJ2-2; D is undetermined. The V end was cut by 4 bases, the J end by 5 bases, with 5 bases between. Germline V CDR1 and CDR2: LNHDA, SQIVND (reference sequence). The CDR3 has 12 residues. The CDR3 region has the DNA TGTGCCAGTAGTAAACAGACCGGGGAGCTGTTTTTT. It translates to CASSKQTGELFF.

This chain uses TRBV20-1 with TRBJ2-7, with D possibly matching TRBD2 (5 bases). Germline V gene data show CDR1 as DFQATT and CDR2 as SNEGSKA (reference sequence). The CDR3 totals 11 residues. Trimming cost V 7 bases and J 3 bases, with 10 bases left between them. In DNA form, the CDR3 reads TGCAGTGTCGGGGAGAACTACGAGCAGTACTTC. As protein: CSVGENYEQYF.

In DNA, the CDR3 is TGCGCCAGCAGCCAAGCCCCAGGGGGTTACGACGAGCAGTACTTC. It specifies CASSQAPGGYDEQYF. The V and J genes are TRBV4-1 and TRBJ2-7; 7 nucleotides align to TRBD1. The CDR3 is 15 residues long. Losses at the gene ends were 1 base for V and 5 bases for J; bases not matched to a gene: 8. CDR1 is MGHRA and CDR2 is YSYEKL in the germline V gene.

The rearrangement joins TRBV6-5 to TRBJ2-5, with TRBD1 identical over 9 bases. The length of the CDR3 is 14 residues. V gave up 7 bases and J gave up 4 bases; unmatched junction bases: 7. The germline CDR1 and CDR2 sequences are MNHEY and SVGAGI. CDR3 region: CASTTGGVRETQYF. CDR3 in DNA: TGTGCCAGCACTACAGGGGGCGTGCGAGAGACCCAGTACTTC.

A single count supports this clone. The J gene is TRBJ2-3, the V gene TRBV7-9, with TRBD2 matching 12 bases. The germline V gene has CDR1 SEHNR and CDR2 FQNEAQ (reference sequence). V lost 2 bases to trimming and J lost 5 bases; unmatched junction nucleotides: 8. The CDR3 loop spans 17 amino acids. The CDR3 sequence: CASSLLASGGAGDTQYF. The CDR3, as DNA: TGTGCCAGCAGCTTACTGGCTAGCGGGGGGGCGGGAGATACGCAGTATTTT.

This clone was detected once. The chain combines TRBV5-8 with TRBJ1-5; D is possibly TRBD1 (5 bases). Trimming removed 2 bases at V and 5 bases at J, with 11 bases between. CDR3 length equals 14 residues. Germline lookup yields CDR1 SGHTS and CDR2 YDEGEE. The CDR3 nucleotides are TGTGCCAGCAGCTTTCCTTGGGGCTATCAGCCCCAGCATTTT. Encoded protein: CASSFPWGYQPQHF. The full variable domain, rest sourced from reference TRBV5-8 and TRBJ1-5, is EAGVTQSPTHLIKTRGQQATLRCSPISGHTSVYWYQQALGLGLQFLLWYDEGEERNRGNFPPRFSGRQFPNYSSELNVNALELEDSALYLCASSFPWGYQPQHFGDGTRLSIL.

This clone has more than one count but fewer than ten. The chain recombines TRBV27 with TRBJ1-1; D perhaps matches TRBD1 (5 bases). CDR3 length: 16 residues. Germline CDR1 and CDR2: MNHEY and SMNVEV (reference sequence). Trimming took 3 bases from V and 0 from J, leaving 14 bases between them. DNA of the CDR3: TGTGCCAGCAGTTTGGGGGGTGGCAAGCTGAACACTGAAGCTTTCTTT. Translation gives CASSLGGGKLNTEAFF.

This clone showed up just once. J is TRBJ2-7 and V is TRBV24-1, with D maybe TRBD2 (6 bases). V was clipped by 3 bases and J by 2 bases, with 7 bases between them. The germline gives CDR1 KGHDR, CDR2 SFDVKD. CDR3 size: 13 residues. The CDR3 loop reads CATSDGGTYEQYF. Written as DNA, the CDR3 is TGTGCCACCAGTGATGGCGGGACCTACGAGCAGTACTTC.

This chain links TRBV5-1 with TRBJ1-5; TRBD1 is a possible D gene (6 bases). The germline V and J ends were trimmed by 2 bases and 12 bases, with 15 bases remaining between them. This CDR3 comprises 13 residues. Germline V gene lookup returns CDR1 SGHRS and CDR2 YFSETQ. CDR3 DNA: TGCGCCAGCAGCTTATTTTCAGGGGAGATCCAGCATTTT. Its translation: CASSLFSGEIQHF.

The sample holds one count of this clone. This rearrangement joins TRBV19 to TRBJ2-7; tentative D call: TRBD2 (6 bases). Deletions cut 3 bases from V and 5 bases from J, with 14 bases between. The CDR3 totals 14 residues. CDR1 LNHDA and CDR2 SQIVND come from the germline V gene (reference sequence). CDR3 region: CASSIGGTFDEQYF. DNA of the CDR3: TGTGCCAGTAGTATCGGCGGGACGTTCGACGAGCAGTACTTC.

By share, this clone ranks as medium-sized (0.01 to 0.1%). This chain's CDR3 is CASSDQGGGQPQHF. The CDR3 DNA reads as TGTGCCAGTAGTGATCAGGGGGGTGGTCAGCCCCAGCATTTT. The V and J genes are TRBV19 and TRBJ1-5; 7 bases match TRBD1. The CDR3 covers 14 residues. Germline V gene data show CDR1 as LNHDA and CDR2 as SQIVND (reference sequence). V was clipped by 5 bases and J by 6 bases; unmatched bases: 7.

V gene TRBV4-3 combines with J gene TRBJ2-5, with D perhaps TRBD1 (5 bases). Germline CDR1 is LGHNA and CDR2 is YSLEER. This CDR3 is 15 amino acids long. Trimming took 0 bases from V and 5 from J, leaving 13 bases between them. CDR3 sequence reads: CASSQDTGLAETQYF. The CDR3 bases are TGCGCCAGCAGCCAAGACACAGGTCTTGCGGAGACCCAGTACTTC.

The chain recombines TRBV11-3 with TRBJ2-6; D gene ambiguous. Trimming removed 6 bases at V and 0 bases at J, with 3 bases between. The CDR3 runs 13 residues. CDR1 is SGHNT, CDR2 YENEEA, per germline. Here the CDR3 reads CASRRSGANVLTF. Here the CDR3 DNA reads TGTGCCAGCAGGCGCTCTGGGGCCAACGTCCTGACTTTC. Full variable domain (rest looked up from reference TRBV11-3 and TRBJ2-6): EAGVVQSPRYKIIEKKQPVAFWCNPISGHNTLYWYLQNLGQGPELLIRYENEEAVDDSQLPKDRFSAERLKGVDSTLKIQPAELGDSAVYLCASRRSGANVLTFGAGSRLTVL.

This sequence joins TRBV3-1 (or the pseudogene TRBV3-2) and TRBJ1-2; 7 bases map to TRBD1. Germline CDR1 reads LGHDT; CDR2 reads YNNKEL (reference sequence). The CDR3 sequence is 14 residues long. Trimming removed 5 bases from V and 8 bases from J; junction bases left unmatched: 11. CDR3 sequence (DNA): TGTGCCAGCAGCGATACAGGGGCCCCGGGGGGCTACACCTTC. Its protein product is CASSDTGAPGGYTF.